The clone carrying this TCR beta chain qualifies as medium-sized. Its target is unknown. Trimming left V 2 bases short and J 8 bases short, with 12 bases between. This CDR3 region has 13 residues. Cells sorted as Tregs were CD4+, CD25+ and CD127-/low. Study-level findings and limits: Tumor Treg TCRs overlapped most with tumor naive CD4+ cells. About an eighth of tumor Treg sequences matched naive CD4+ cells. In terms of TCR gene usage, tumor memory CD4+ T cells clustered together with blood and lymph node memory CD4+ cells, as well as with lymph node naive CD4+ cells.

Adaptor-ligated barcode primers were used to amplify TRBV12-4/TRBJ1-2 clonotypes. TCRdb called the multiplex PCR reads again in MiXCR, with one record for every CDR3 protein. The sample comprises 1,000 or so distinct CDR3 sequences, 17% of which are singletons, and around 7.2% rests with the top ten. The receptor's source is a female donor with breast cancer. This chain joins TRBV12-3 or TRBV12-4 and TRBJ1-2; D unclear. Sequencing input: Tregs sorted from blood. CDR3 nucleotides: TGTGCCAGCAGTTTACCGGGAATAATAGGCTACACCTTC. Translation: CASSLPGIIGYTF.